What follows are 7 T cell receptor beta chains derived from one specimen sequenced in a study of regulatory T cells in long-lasting Graves disease. The time point here: newly diagnosed GD, antithyroid drugs for less than 3 months. From PBMCs, RNA was extracted and then used to make the TCR library. HTBI primers from iRepertoire and Arm-PCR of CDR3 regions yielded the TCR beta libraries. In TCRdb, the multiplex PCR reads were re-called with MiXCR into one record per CDR3 protein. The repertoire holds 400,000 to 500,000 distinct CDR3 sequences, with about 15% as singletons. The sample was also linked to a second study, of T cells in Graves' hyperthyroidism and ophthalmopathy.

The specimen comprised peripheral blood mononuclear cells (PBMCs), sampled at new diagnosis, from a patient treated with antithyroid drugs. Receptors were obtained from a woman aged 40 to 50 with Graves disease.

This clonotype occurred many times. V gene TRBV10-1 combines with J gene TRBJ2-5, with D maybe TRBD1 (5 bases). V lost 10 bases to trimming and J lost 5 bases, with 20 bases between them. Per the germline V gene, CDR1 is WNHNN and CDR2 is SYGVQD (reference sequence). The CDR3 consists of 14 residues. CDR3 in DNA: TGCGCCACGGCCTTTGGGGCACCGAGGGAGACCCAGTACTTC. Translating it yields CATAFGAPRETQYF.

This clonotype was detected only a few times. The V gene is TRBV18, the J gene TRBJ1-2; D gene uncertain. The CDR3 is made up of 14 amino acids. CDR1 and CDR2 (germline): KGHSH, LQKENI. The V end was cut by 3 bases, the J end by 2 bases, with 10 bases between. CDR3 nucleotide sequence: TGTGCCAGCTCACCTGGGGAGGGAAACTATGGCTACACCTTC. Translating gives CASSPGEGNYGYTF.

This clonotype was observed a few times. The chain recombines TRBV28 with TRBJ1-2; 10 bases fit TRBD1. This CDR3 has 16 amino acids. Losses at the gene ends were 4 bases for V and 5 bases for J; bases not matched to a gene: 10. Germline V gives CDR1 MDHEN, CDR2 SYDVKM. The CDR3, as DNA: TGTGCCAGCAGTTCCCGACAGGGGGCAATGGGATATGGCTACACCTTC. Its protein product is CASSSRQGAMGYGYTF.

This clonotype was observed a few times. The chain uses TRBV19 and TRBJ2-7, with 7 bases aligning to TRBD1. Germline V gene sequence: CDR1 LNHDA, CDR2 SQIVND (reference sequence). V was clipped by 4 bases and J by 2 bases; unmatched bases: 8. The CDR3 is made up of 15 amino acids. CDR3 nucleotides: TGTGCCAGTAGTAACGTACAGGGGCCAACCTACGAGCAGTACTTC. Translating gives CASSNVQGPTYEQYF.

This clonotype was observed many times. The chain has TRBV6-5 and TRBJ1-4; 7 bases map to TRBD1. In germline, CDR1 is MNHEY, CDR2 SVGAGI. The CDR3 length is 16 residues. J was trimmed by 7 bases and V by 0 bases; bases with no gene match: 8. CDR3 coding DNA: TGTGCCAGCAGTTACTCCAAGGGGGCCGCGGGTGAAAAACTGTTTTTT. It codes for CASSYSKGAAGEKLFF.

As to this clonotype: A far larger clone is one base from this, pointing to a likely read error. The chain links TRBV12-3 or TRBV12-4 to TRBJ2-1; TRBD1 or TRBD2 may be the D gene (6 bases each). The CDR3 is 15 amino acids. The DNA for the CDR3 is TGTGCCAGCTCCCTCCCGGGACGGGGGCAAGAGACCCTGTACTTC. As protein: CASSLPGRGQETLYF.

This rearrangement joins TRBV2 to TRBJ1-1; perhaps TRBD1 as D (5 bases). The CDR3 covers 14 residues. In germline, CDR1 is SNHLY, CDR2 FYNNEI. With 4 bases removed from V and 0 bases from J, the gap between germline ends came to 9 bases. The CDR3 DNA reads TGTGCCAGCAGTGTAAGCAGGGTGAACACTGAAGCTTTCTTT. Translating it yields CASSVSRVNTEAFF.